Listed below are T cell receptor beta chains from one sample, sequenced in a study of T-cell memory formation after mild COVID-19. TCRdb re-called the 5' RACE reads with MiXCR, one entry per CDR3 protein. Among 300,000 to 400,000 distinct CDR3 sequences, around a sixth were seen once, and the ten largest hold approximately 20%. Sequenced: PBMCs or a T cell subset sorted from them (not recorded which). These receptors came from a man aged 18 to 35 who had mild COVID-19 (a few samples of this study predate the infection). Cell type and time point are not known. CDR3s include the opening cysteine and the closing phenylalanine or tryptophan. D genes are given only for firm matches. Where a row states a size, it is once, few, many or the class of an expanded clone; other rows omit it.

V gene	clone size	J gene	D gene	CDR3 DNA	CDR3 protein
TRBV12-3/TRBV12-4	NA	TRBJ2-1	NA	TGTGCCAGCAGCCCCTATAGTGAGCAGTTCTTC	CASSPYSEQFF
TRBV7-7	NA	TRBJ2-1	TRBD2	TGTGCTAGCCGACCCTATCTCGGGGGGGCGGATGAGCAGTTCTTC	CASRPYLGGADEQFF
TRBV20-1	few	TRBJ2-1	NA	TGCAGTGCCGTTACCGGTAGCTCCTACAATGAGCAGTTCTTC	CSAVTGSSYNEQFF
TRBV18	NA	TRBJ2-1	TRBD2	TGTGCCAGCTCACCAGTTCCCCCGGGCGGGGGGGCGGCAGACAATGAGCAGTTCTTC	CASSPVPPGGGAADNEQFF
TRBV7-9	NA	TRBJ2-1	NA	TGTGCCAGCAGCATTACTCATGTCTTGGATGAGCAGTTCTTC	CASSITHVLDEQFF
TRBV5-1	once	TRBJ2-5	NA	TGCGCCAGCAGCTTGGCCAAGGCCTCCACGGAGACCCAGTACTTC	CASSLAKASTETQYF
TRBV7-8	few	TRBJ2-3	NA	TGTGCCAGCAGCCAAGACAGAGTCAGGCGGGGCTCTAGCACAGATACGCAGTATTTT	CASSQDRVRRGSSTDTQYF
TRBV12-3/TRBV12-4	NA	TRBJ2-3	TRBD2	TGTGCCAGCAGTTGGCAGGAAGGCGGGGGAGCCACAGATACGCAGTATTTT	CASSWQEGGGATDTQYF
TRBV12-3/TRBV12-4	few	TRBJ1-3	NA	TGTGCCAGCAGTTTGGGTTTAGGGACTTACCCATCCACTGGAAACACCATATATTTT	CASSLGLGTYPSTGNTIYF
TRBV5-1	few	TRBJ1-2	TRBD1	TGCGCCAGCAGTCCCCCCGGACAGGGTCATGGCTACACCTTC	CASSPPGQGHGYTF
TRBV7-9	many	TRBJ2-1	NA	TGTGCCAGCAGCCCTAGGGACGGCGGGTGGGATGAGCAGTTCTTC	CASSPRDGGWDEQFF
TRBV5-1	NA	TRBJ1-1	NA	TGCGCCAGCAGCTTGGCCGTGGGGCTGAGGAACACTGAAGCTTTCTTT	CASSLAVGLRNTEAFF
TRBV15	few	TRBJ1-5	NA	TGTGCCACCAGCAGAGATTGGGGTATTCATCAGCCCCAGCATTTT	CATSRDWGIHQPQHF
TRBV7-8	few	TRBJ2-1	NA	TGTGCCAGCAGCTCCGTGACTAGCTCCTACAATGAGCAGTTCTTC	CASSSVTSSYNEQFF
TRBV10-2	few	TRBJ2-3	NA	TGCGCCAGCAAGGCAGGTCGGGTTGGCACAGATACGCAGTATTTT	CASKAGRVGTDTQYF
TRBV5-1	many	TRBJ1-1	TRBD1	TGCGCCAGCAGCTTGGATACGACAGGGGGCACTGAAGCTTTCTTT	CASSLDTTGGTEAFF
TRBV4-2	few	TRBJ2-5	NA	TGTGCCAGCAGCCTTCTTCAAGGGAGCCAAGAGACCCAGTACTTC	CASSLLQGSQETQYF
TRBV7-9	NA	TRBJ2-1	NA	TGTGCCAGCATCCGGGCGGGGAATGAGCAGTTCTTC	CASIRAGNEQFF
TRBV12-3/TRBV12-4	NA	TRBJ2-1	TRBD2	TGTGCCAGCAGTTTGGTAGCGGGGGGACCGGGGGTGAATGAGCAGTTCTTC	CASSLVAGGPGVNEQFF
TRBV25-1	many	TRBJ2-3	NA	TGTGCCAGCAGGCCCCAGGTCCCCACAGATACGCAGTATTTT	CASRPQVPTDTQYF
TRBV5-5	NA	TRBJ1-6	NA	TGTGCCAGCAGCTTAGCACAGGGTGATTCACCCCTCCACTTT	CASSLAQGDSPLHF
TRBV6-5	NA	TRBJ2-2	NA	TGTGCCAGCAGTTATCTCCGGCAGGGTGGGACCGGGGAGCTGTTTTTT	CASSYLRQGGTGELFF
TRBV7-8	NA	TRBJ2-7	TRBD1	TGTGCCAGCAGCTTAGTAGGCAGGGGGCCTCGGCGCCAGTACTTC	CASSLVGRGPRRQYF
TRBV2	NA	TRBJ1-6	NA	TGTGCCAGCCTCGAAAAGGGGGGCACAGGGCGTTCACCCCTCCACTTT	CASLEKGGTGRSPLHF
TRBV10-3	few	TRBJ1-1	NA	TGTGCCATCAGTGAGAGGGGGGTCGGGGCCCTGAACACTGAAGCTTTCTTT	CAISERGVGALNTEAFF
TRBV4-3	NA	TRBJ2-3	NA	TGCGCCAGCAGCCAAGACGGCTTGGATACGCAGTATTTT	CASSQDGLDTQYF
TRBV6-2/TRBV6-3	NA	TRBJ1-5	NA	TGTGCCAGCAGTGACCCTAGGGACGTCAATAGCAATCAGCCCCAGCATTTT	CASSDPRDVNSNQPQHF
TRBV7-3	many	TRBJ2-1	TRBD2	TGTGCCAGCAGCCTCACTAGCGGGGGGGGAGAGCAGTTCTTC	CASSLTSGGGEQFF
TRBV6-5	NA	TRBJ2-1	TRBD1	TGTGCCAGCAGTTTGGGACAGGGGGCTTTCAATGAGCAGTTCTTC	CASSLGQGAFNEQFF
TRBV3-1	few	TRBJ2-5	TRBD2	TGTGCCAGCAGCCAAGAGCGACTAGCGGGAGGAGAGACCCAGTACTTC	CASSQERLAGGETQYF
TRBV24-1	few	TRBJ2-1	NA	TGTGCCACCAGTGATCCGACAGGAGATAATGAGCAGTTCTTC	CATSDPTGDNEQFF
TRBV5-1	few	TRBJ2-1	NA	TGCGCCAGCAGCTTTCTCGACAGCTCCTACAATGAGCAGTTCTTC	CASSFLDSSYNEQFF
TRBV12-3/TRBV12-4	few	TRBJ1-1	NA	TGTGCCAGCAGTAAGGGGGGCTCGAACACTGAAGCTTTCTTT	CASSKGGSNTEAFF
TRBV7-9	few	TRBJ2-3	NA	TGTGCCAGCAGCCGCGACAGTCCCGGAGATACGCAGTATTTT	CASSRDSPGDTQYF
TRBV5-1	many	TRBJ1-1	NA	TGCGCCAGCAGCGTACAGGTATTCAACGCTGAAGCTTTCTTT	CASSVQVFNAEAFF
TRBV4-1	many	TRBJ2-3	NA	TGCGCCAGCAGCCAAGAGTCCGGAGATACGCAGTATTTT	CASSQESGDTQYF
TRBV5-1	NA	TRBJ2-7	NA	TGCGCCAGCAGTCCCGCTCAAGGTGGTTCCTACGAGCAGTACTTC	CASSPAQGGSYEQYF
TRBV18	NA	TRBJ1-1	NA	TGTGCCAGCTCACCCGCCTCAACGGCGTCTTACACTGAAGCTTTCTTT	CASSPASTASYTEAFF
TRBV7-2	NA	TRBJ1-1	NA	TGTGCCAGCAGCTTATTCGCCCCCAAAGACACTGAAGCTTTCTTT	CASSLFAPKDTEAFF
TRBV12-3/TRBV12-4	many	TRBJ2-7	NA	TGTGCCAGCAGTTTTAGAGCCCCGGGGTACGAGCAGTACTTC	CASSFRAPGYEQYF
TRBV5-1	NA	TRBJ1-2	NA	TGCGCCAACATCGCCGGGGCCACTAACTATGGCTACACCTTC	CANIAGATNYGYTF
TRBV2	few	TRBJ2-5	TRBD2	TGTGCCAGCAGTGGGACTAGCGGGGTTTACGTCCAAGAGACCCAGTACTTC	CASSGTSGVYVQETQYF
TRBV20-1	NA	TRBJ2-3	TRBD1	TGCAGTGCTAAATGGACAGGGAGCACAGATACGCAGTATTTT	CSAKWTGSTDTQYF